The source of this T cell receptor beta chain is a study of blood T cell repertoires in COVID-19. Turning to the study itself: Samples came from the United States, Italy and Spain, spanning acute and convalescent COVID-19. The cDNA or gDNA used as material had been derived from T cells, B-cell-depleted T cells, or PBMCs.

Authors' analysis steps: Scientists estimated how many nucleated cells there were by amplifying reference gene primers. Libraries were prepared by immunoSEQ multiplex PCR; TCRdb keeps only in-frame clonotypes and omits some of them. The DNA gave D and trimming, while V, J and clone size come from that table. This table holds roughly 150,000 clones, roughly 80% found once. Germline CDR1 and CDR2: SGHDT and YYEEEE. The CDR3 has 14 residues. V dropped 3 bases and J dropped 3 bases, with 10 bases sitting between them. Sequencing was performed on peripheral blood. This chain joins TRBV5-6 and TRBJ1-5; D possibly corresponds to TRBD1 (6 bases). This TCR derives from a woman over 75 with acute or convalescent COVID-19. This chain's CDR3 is CASSWGQNNQPQHF. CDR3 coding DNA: TGTGCCAGCAGCTGGGGGCAGAACAATCAGCCCCAGCATTTT.